This record looks at one T cell receptor beta chain sequence and its context. CDR3 length equals 15 residues. Germline loops: CDR1 SGHDT, CDR2 YYEEEE. With 2 bases removed from V and 0 bases from J, the gap between germline ends came to 11 bases. TCR beta chains were sequenced at survey level with immunoSEQ. Libraries were prepared by immunoSEQ multiplex PCR; TCRdb keeps only in-frame clonotypes and omits some of them. The sample lists tens of thousands of clones; 80% to 95% were seen once. Sequencing input: PBMCs. J is TRBJ1-2 and V is TRBV5-6; D unclear. The sequence was obtained from a man aged 40-49 years with rheumatoid arthritis. The DNA for the CDR3 is TGTGCCAGCAGCTTAGTCGGGGAAGCTAACTATGGCTACACCTTC. Translating it yields CASSLVGEANYGYTF.